This TCR beta chain was captured in a study of blood T cell repertoires in COVID-19. Study-wide background: Samples taken during acute and convalescent COVID-19 were collected in the United States, Italy and Spain. T cells, B-cell-depleted T cells, or PBMCs supplied cDNA or gDNA.

With respect to this clone: Other DNA sequences in this specimen translate into the identical CDR3.

The Seattle patients joined while their infection was active and were tracked longitudinally afterward. As originally analysed: Reference gene primers were amplified, and this amplification served to estimate nucleated cell counts. Profiling relied on immunoSEQ multiplex PCR, and the TCRdb table lists in-frame clones only, not all of them. V, J and clone size are taken as reported in that table, and D and trimming were inferred from the DNA itself. This table holds 150,000 to 200,000 clones, 80% to 90% found once. Sequencing was carried out using peripheral blood. The receptor was derived from a woman aged 80 or over with COVID-19, enrolled during active disease.

The DNA of the CDR3 is TGTGCCAGCAGTCTAGGACTAGCGGGAGGCACAGATACGCAGTATTTT. Translating gives CASSLGLAGGTDTQYF. The V call is TRBV2, the J call TRBJ2-3; 13 bases agree with TRBD2. In germline, CDR1 is SNHLY, CDR2 FYNNEI. V was clipped by 5 bases and J by 1 base; unmatched bases: 3. This CDR3 has 16 amino acids. The full variable domain, rest sourced from reference TRBV2 and TRBJ2-3, is EPEVTQTPSHQVTQMGQEVILRCVPISNHLYFYWYRQILGQKVEFLVSFYNNEISEKSEIFDDQFSVERPDGSNFTLKIRSTKLEDSAMYFCASSLGLAGGTDTQYFGPGTRLTVL.